Listed here are 8 T cell receptor beta chains from one sample, sequenced in a study of T cells after yellow fever vaccination. TCRdb reanalysed the 5' RACE reads using MiXCR and keeps one entry per CDR3 protein. Among a few hundred thousand distinct CDR3 sequences listed, roughly 3.9% were seen once. Sequencing was performed on PBMCs, taken 5 days after the yellow fever booster vaccination. Receptors originate from a man younger than 35 who received the YFV17D yellow fever vaccine.

The table lists this clonotype with a few counts. The chain combines TRBV6-5 with TRBJ1-1, with 8 bases lining up with TRBD1. J gave up 5 bases and V 0 bases, and 5 bases lay outside the gene matches. CDR1 and CDR2 from the germline V gene are MNHEY and SVGAGI. The CDR3 is 15 amino acids. DNA of the CDR3: TGTGCCAGCAGTTACTCAACAGGGGGAGGGACTGAAGCTTTCTTT. Translating it yields CASSYSTGGGTEAFF.

The sample holds a few counts of this clonotype. The rearrangement links TRBV5-1 to TRBJ2-1, with 8 bases identical to TRBD2. Germline V lookup: CDR1 SGHRS, CDR2 YFSETQ. The V and J ends lost 3 bases and 6 bases, in that order; junction bases with no gene match: 11. The CDR3 is 16 residues long. CDR3 in amino acids: CASSWSFAGGTNEQFF. As DNA, the CDR3 is TGCGCCAGCAGCTGGTCCTTCGCGGGGGGTACCAATGAGCAGTTCTTC. Variable domain in full (rest from reference TRBV5-1 and TRBJ2-1): KAGVTQTPRYLIKTRGQQVTLSCSPISGHRSVSWYQQTPGQGLQFLFEYFSETQRNKGNFPGRFSGRQFSNSRSEMNVSTLELGDSALYLCASSWSFAGGTNEQFFGPGTRLTVL.

This rearrangement joins TRBV4-1 to TRBJ2-1; 7 bases fit TRBD2. J lost 6 bases, V lost 4 bases, and 9 bases had no gene match. Germline V gives CDR1 MGHRA, CDR2 YSYEKL. The CDR3 is made up of 15 amino acids. CDR3 DNA: TGCGCCAGCAGCCGAGATAGGGCTAGCGGCAATGAGCAGTTCTTC. This translates into CASSRDRASGNEQFF.

The table lists this clonotype with many counts. This sequence joins TRBV4-1 and TRBJ1-1; no reliable D call. V lost 2 bases and J 1 base, leaving 8 bases between the germline ends. Germline V gene lookup returns CDR1 MGHRA and CDR2 YSYEKL. The CDR3 extends over 14 amino acids. Here the CDR3 reads CASSQLRENTEAFF. For the CDR3, the DNA is TGCGCCAGCAGCCAATTGAGGGAGAACACTGAAGCTTTCTTT.

The CDR3 DNA is TGTGCCAGCAGCTTGGGTCGGGGGGGCCTATACGCCTACGAGCAGTACTTC. This gives the protein CASSLGRGGLYAYEQYF. The chain has TRBV5-4 and TRBJ2-7; TRBD2 agrees at 8 bases. The CDR3 contains 17 residues. Trimming removed 0 bases from V and 2 bases from J; junction bases left unmatched: 10. Germline V gives CDR1 SGHNT, CDR2 YYREEE (reference sequence). The full variable domain, rest sourced from reference TRBV5-4 and TRBJ2-7, is ETGVTQSPTHLIKTRGQQVTLRCSSQSGHNTVSWYQQALGQGPQFIFQYYREEENGRGNFPPRFSGLQFPNYSSELNVNALELDDSALYLCASSLGRGGLYAYEQYFGPGTRLTVT.

This clonotype showed up many times. The CDR3 DNA is TGCGCCAGCAGCTTCGCGGCAGCAGGGTCCTACGAGCAGTACTTC. Translation: CASSFAAAGSYEQYF. The chain uses TRBV5-1 and TRBJ2-7, with D perhaps matching TRBD1 (5 bases). The CDR3 runs to 15 residues. The ends were cut back, 2 bases at V and 1 base at J, with 13 bases in the middle. CDR1 and CDR2 from the germline V gene are SGHRS and YFSETQ. Looking up the rest from reference TRBV5-1 and TRBJ2-7 gives the full variable domain: KAGVTQTPRYLIKTRGQQVTLSCSPISGHRSVSWYQQTPGQGLQFLFEYFSETQRNKGNFPGRFSGRQFSNSRSEMNVSTLELGDSALYLCASSFAAAGSYEQYFGPGTRLTVT.

This clonotype came up a few times. J is TRBJ2-5 and V is TRBV14, with 7 bases that match TRBD1. The CDR3 spans 19 residues. After removal of 0 bases from V and 2 bases from J, the junction contained 15 bases not matched to a gene. The germline CDR1 and CDR2 sequences are SGHDN and FVKESK. The CDR3 DNA is TGTGCCAGCAGCCAAGATAAGAGATGGGGACAGCTCCTACAAGAGACCCAGTACTTC. Translated: CASSQDKRWGQLLQETQYF.

The V call is TRBV29-1, the J call TRBJ1-1, with TRBD1 as a possible D gene (5 bases). The germline V gene has CDR1 SQVTM and CDR2 ANQGSEA. CDR3 length equals 13 residues. Trimming pared 2 bases from V and 5 bases from J, leaving 12 bases between. DNA for the CDR3: TGCAGCGTTGAACCCAGGGAAGGGACTGAAGCTTTCTTT. Translation gives CSVEPREGTEAFF.